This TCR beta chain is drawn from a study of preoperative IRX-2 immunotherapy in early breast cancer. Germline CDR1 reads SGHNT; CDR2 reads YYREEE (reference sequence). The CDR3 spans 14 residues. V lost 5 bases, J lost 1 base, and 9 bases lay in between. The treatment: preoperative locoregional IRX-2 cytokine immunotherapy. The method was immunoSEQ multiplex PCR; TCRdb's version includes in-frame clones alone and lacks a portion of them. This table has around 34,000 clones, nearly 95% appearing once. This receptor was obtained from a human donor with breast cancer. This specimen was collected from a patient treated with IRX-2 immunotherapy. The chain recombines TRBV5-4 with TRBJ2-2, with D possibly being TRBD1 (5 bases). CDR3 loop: CASSLQGNTGELFF. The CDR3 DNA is TGTGCCAGCAGTTTGCAGGGGAACACCGGGGAGCTGTTTTTT.